These 13 T cell receptor beta chains were sequenced from one sample in a study of cytomegalovirus exposure and HLA in healthy donors (dated by TCRdb to the late 2010s). Library construction relied on the immunoSEQ multiplex PCR assay. A mixture of 60 forward primers for TCR Vbeta segments and 13 reverse primers for TCR Jbeta segments was used in the multiplex PCR. Held by TCRdb, this immuneACCESS table contains in-frame sequences only and omits some clones. Under half of the omission traces to an unresolved V gene where checked; the cause of the rest is unknown. The sample includes 150,000 to 200,000 clones, with roughly 71% observed a single time. The ten largest clones capture approximately 7% of the sample. The source material was PBMCs. The receptor set was obtained from a male donor in good health and CMV-seropositive.

J is TRBJ1-3 and V is TRBV9; D is unresolved. Deletions cut 6 bases from V and 12 bases from J, with 4 bases between. Looked up from germline, CDR1 is SGDLS and CDR2 is YYNGEE. The CDR3 covers 8 residues. CDR3 bases: TGTGCCAGCAAGCTCATATATTTT. As protein: CASKLIYF.

This clone was observed a few times. The V and J genes are TRBV7-2 and TRBJ2-1, with D maybe TRBD2 (6 bases). There are 14 residues in the CDR3. Germline V gene lookup returns CDR1 SGHTA and CDR2 FQGNSA. With 5 bases removed from V and 5 bases from J, the gap between germline ends came to 13 bases. The chain's CDR3 is CASSLQTGDNEQFF. CDR3 nucleotide sequence: TGTGCCAGCAGCCTTCAGACGGGGGACAATGAGCAGTTCTTC.

The chain links TRBV6-1 to TRBJ1-1; D possibly corresponds to TRBD1 (5 bases). The CDR3 sequence is 15 residues long. Trimming pared 7 bases from V and 1 base from J, leaving 16 bases between. CDR1 MNHNS and CDR2 SASEGT come from the germline V gene. CDR3 residues: CASTNAWDWNTEAFF. CDR3 nucleotide sequence: TGTGCCAGCACTAACGCCTGGGACTGGAACACTGAAGCTTTCTTT.

CDR3 sequence reads: CASSDSRQGTGELFF. CDR3 coding DNA: TGTGCCAGCAGTGACTCGAGACAGGGGACCGGGGAGCTGTTTTTT. The chain is built from TRBV6-4 and TRBJ2-2; 8 nucleotides agree with TRBD1. This CDR3 region has 15 residues. V trimming: 0 bases; J trimming: 5 bases; junction bases outside the gene matches: 2. CDR1 MRHNA and CDR2 SNTAGT come from the germline V gene.

The genes are TRBV13 and TRBJ1-1, with D possibly matching TRBD1 (6 bases). Germline assignment: CDR1 PRHDT and CDR2 FYEKMQ (reference sequence). The CDR3 covers 13 residues. Deletions cut 8 bases from V and 1 base from J, with 11 bases between. CDR3 bases: TGTGCCAGCCACCCGACAGGGAACACTGAAGCTTTCTTT. Its protein is CASHPTGNTEAFF.

V usage is TRBV6-1 and J usage is TRBJ1-2; D is perhaps TRBD1 (6 bases). Germline V gives CDR1 MNHNS, CDR2 SASEGT. This CDR3 has 16 amino acids. The germline V and J ends were trimmed by 0 bases and 6 bases, with 17 bases remaining between them. In nucleotides, the CDR3 is TGTGCCAGCAGTGAAGCGGGGACATCCACGTGGGATGGCTACACCTTC. Its translation: CASSEAGTSTWDGYTF.

The chain carries TRBV5-1 and TRBJ2-1; TRBD2 aligns across 11 bases. V was clipped by 1 base and J by 7 bases; unmatched bases: 10. In germline, CDR1 is SGHRS, CDR2 YFSETQ. The CDR3 is 17 residues long. DNA of the CDR3: TGCGCCAGCAGCTTGATCTTAGCGGGGGGGAGGCGAAATGAGCAGTTCTTC. It specifies CASSLILAGGRRNEQFF.

The chain has TRBV5-1 and TRBJ2-1; maybe TRBD2 (6 bases). Germline values: CDR1 SGHRS, CDR2 YFSETQ. V lost 3 bases to trimming and J lost 5 bases, with 12 bases between them. The CDR3 length is 14 residues. The CDR3 sequence: CASSWRAQHNEQFF. CDR3 nucleotides: TGCGCCAGCAGCTGGAGGGCCCAACACAATGAGCAGTTCTTC.

The gene calls are TRBV6-5 and TRBJ2-7; TRBD1 matches at 8 bases. The CDR3 spans 15 residues. V lost 3 bases, J lost 0 bases, and 4 bases stayed unmatched. Germline loops: CDR1 MNHEY, CDR2 SVGAGI. CDR3 nucleotide sequence: TGTGCCAGCAGTTATCTGACAGGGGCCTCCTACGAGCAGTACTTC. This codes for CASSYLTGASYEQYF.

The chain recombines TRBV11-2 with TRBJ2-6, with D possibly TRBD2 on 5 matching bases. Germline CDR1 SGHAT, CDR2 FQNNGV. The CDR3 contains 16 residues. V was trimmed by 6 bases and J by 4 bases, leaving 16 bases between them. Written as DNA, the CDR3 is TGTGCCAGCAGGTCTTTACGGGGAAGAGGGGCCAACGTCCTGACTTTC. Translation gives CASRSLRGRGANVLTF.

The chain couples TRBV5-1 to TRBJ2-3, with D tentatively TRBD2 (5 bases). This CDR3 is 16 amino acids long. Trimming pared 3 bases from V and 4 bases from J, leaving 18 bases between. The germline V gene encodes CDR1 SGHRS and CDR2 YFSETQ. CDR3 sequence: CASSSYLVWGADTQYF. CDR3 coding DNA: TGCGCCAGCAGCTCCTATTTAGTATGGGGAGCAGATACGCAGTATTTT.

The chain recombines TRBV12-5 with TRBJ2-2; 9 positions agree with TRBD2. This CDR3 region has 19 residues. From germline, CDR1 is LGHNT and CDR2 FRNRAP. Germline trimming cut 0 bases from V and 0 bases from J; bases unmatched to any gene: 8. The CDR3 is CASGLVPTGTSSNTGELFF. The CDR3 nucleotides read TGTGCTAGTGGTTTGGTTCCAACCGGGACTAGCTCGAACACCGGGGAGCTGTTTTTT.

The gene calls are TRBV2 and TRBJ1-2; TRBD1 agrees at 9 bases. Trimming at V came to 5 bases and at J to 4 bases, leaving 5 bases not matched to a gene. The CDR3 is 14 amino acids. Germline V lookup: CDR1 SNHLY, CDR2 FYNNEI. DNA for the CDR3: TGTGCCAGCAGTCGGGGACAGGGACTCTATGGCTACACCTTC. Its protein is CASSRGQGLYGYTF.